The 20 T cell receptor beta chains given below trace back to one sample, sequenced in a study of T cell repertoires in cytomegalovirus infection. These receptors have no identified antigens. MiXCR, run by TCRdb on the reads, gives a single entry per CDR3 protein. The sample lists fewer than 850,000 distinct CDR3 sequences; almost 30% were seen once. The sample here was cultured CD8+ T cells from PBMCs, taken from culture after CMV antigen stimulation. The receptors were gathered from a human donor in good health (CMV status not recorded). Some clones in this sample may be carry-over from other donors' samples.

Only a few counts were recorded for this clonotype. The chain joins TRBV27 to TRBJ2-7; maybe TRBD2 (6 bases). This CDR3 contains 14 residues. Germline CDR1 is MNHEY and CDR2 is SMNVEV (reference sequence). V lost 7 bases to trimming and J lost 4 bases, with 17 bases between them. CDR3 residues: CASNLGGPLYEQYF. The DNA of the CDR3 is TGTGCCAGCAACCTTGGAGGGCCCTTGTACGAGCAGTACTTC.

The CDR3 region has the DNA TGTGCCAGCAGGGCACAGGGCTACAATGAGCAGTTCTTC. As protein: CASRAQGYNEQFF. This chain uses TRBV6-6 with TRBJ2-1, with TRBD1 as a possible D gene (6 bases). Trimming pared 6 bases from V and 3 bases from J, leaving 9 bases between. This CDR3 contains 13 residues. Germline values: CDR1 MNHNY, CDR2 SVGAGI (reference sequence).

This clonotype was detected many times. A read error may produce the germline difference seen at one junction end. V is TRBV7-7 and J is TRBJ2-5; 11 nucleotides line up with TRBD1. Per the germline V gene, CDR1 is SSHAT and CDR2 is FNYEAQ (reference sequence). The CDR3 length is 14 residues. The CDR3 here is CASSFRDRGATQYF. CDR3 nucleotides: TGTGCTAGCAGCTTCCGGGACAGGGGGGCGACCCAGTACTTC.

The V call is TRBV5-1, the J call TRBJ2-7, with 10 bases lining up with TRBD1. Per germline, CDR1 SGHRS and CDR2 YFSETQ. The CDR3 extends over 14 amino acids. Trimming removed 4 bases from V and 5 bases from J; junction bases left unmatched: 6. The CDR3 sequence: CASSKAGQGNEQYF. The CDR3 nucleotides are TGCGCCAGCAGCAAAGCGGGACAGGGGAACGAGCAGTACTTC.

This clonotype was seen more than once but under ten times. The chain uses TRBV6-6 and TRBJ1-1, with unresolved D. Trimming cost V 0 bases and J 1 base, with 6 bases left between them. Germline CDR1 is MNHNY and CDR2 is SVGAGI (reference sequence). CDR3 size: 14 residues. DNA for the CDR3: TGTGCCAGCAGTTACTCGAACAGGAACACTGAAGCTTTCTTT. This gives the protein CASSYSNRNTEAFF.

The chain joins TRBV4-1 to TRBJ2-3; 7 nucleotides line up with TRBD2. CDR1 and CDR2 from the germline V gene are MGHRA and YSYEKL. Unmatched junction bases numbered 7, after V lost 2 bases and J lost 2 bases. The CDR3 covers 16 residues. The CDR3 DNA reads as TGCGCCAGCAGCCAAACGAACGGGGGGATCACAGATACGCAGTATTTT. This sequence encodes CASSQTNGGITDTQYF.

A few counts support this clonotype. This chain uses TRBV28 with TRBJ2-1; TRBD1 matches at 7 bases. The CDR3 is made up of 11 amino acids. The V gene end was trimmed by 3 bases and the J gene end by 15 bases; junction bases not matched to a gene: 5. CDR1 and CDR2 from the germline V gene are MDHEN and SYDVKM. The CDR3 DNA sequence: TGTGCCAGCAGTTTTGACAGGGAACCGTTCTTC. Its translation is CASSFDREPFF.

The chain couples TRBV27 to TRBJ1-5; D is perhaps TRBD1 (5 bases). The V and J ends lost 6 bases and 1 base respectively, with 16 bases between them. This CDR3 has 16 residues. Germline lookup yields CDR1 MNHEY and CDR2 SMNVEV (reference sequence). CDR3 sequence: CASSPGSGWSNQPQHF. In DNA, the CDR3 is TGTGCCAGCAGCCCCGGGTCAGGGTGGAGCAATCAGCCCCAGCATTTT.

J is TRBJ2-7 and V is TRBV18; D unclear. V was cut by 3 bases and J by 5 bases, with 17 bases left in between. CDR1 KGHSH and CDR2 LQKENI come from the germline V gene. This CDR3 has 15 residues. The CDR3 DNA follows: TGTGCCAGCTCACCCCTCTCCAGCGATCCGCACGAGCAGTACTTC. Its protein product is CASSPLSSDPHEQYF.

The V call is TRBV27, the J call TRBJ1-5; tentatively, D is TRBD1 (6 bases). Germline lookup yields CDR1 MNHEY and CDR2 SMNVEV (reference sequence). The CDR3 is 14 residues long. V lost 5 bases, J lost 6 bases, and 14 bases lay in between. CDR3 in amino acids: CASSLTGLIQPQHF. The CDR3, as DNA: TGTGCCAGCAGTCTCACAGGGTTAATTCAGCCCCAGCATTTT.

The CDR3 region has the DNA TGTGCCAGCAGTTTCGTTTTCGACACTGAAGCTTTCTTT. It codes for CASSFVFDTEAFF. This chain links TRBV27 with TRBJ1-1, with no clear D. The CDR3 contains 13 residues. The germline V gene encodes CDR1 MNHEY and CDR2 SMNVEV (reference sequence). Trimming removed 3 bases at V and 3 bases at J, with 8 bases between.

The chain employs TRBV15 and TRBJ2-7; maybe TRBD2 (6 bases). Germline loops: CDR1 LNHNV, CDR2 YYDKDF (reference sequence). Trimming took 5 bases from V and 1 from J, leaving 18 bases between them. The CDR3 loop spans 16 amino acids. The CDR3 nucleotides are TGTGCCACCAGCGGAACGGACTACTCTCGATCCTACGAGCAGTACGTC. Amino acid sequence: CATSGTDYSRSYEQYV.

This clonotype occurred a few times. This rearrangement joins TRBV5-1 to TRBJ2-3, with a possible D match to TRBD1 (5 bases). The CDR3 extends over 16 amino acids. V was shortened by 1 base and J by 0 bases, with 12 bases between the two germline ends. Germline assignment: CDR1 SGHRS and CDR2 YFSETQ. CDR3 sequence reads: CASSLTTVTSTDTQYF. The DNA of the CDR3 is TGCGCCAGCAGCTTGACGACAGTAACCAGCACAGATACGCAGTATTTT.

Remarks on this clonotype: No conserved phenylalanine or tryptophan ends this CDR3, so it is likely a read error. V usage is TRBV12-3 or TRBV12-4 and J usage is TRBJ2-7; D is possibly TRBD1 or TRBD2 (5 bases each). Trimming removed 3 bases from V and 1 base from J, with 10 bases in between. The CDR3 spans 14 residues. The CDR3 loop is CASSLGPGSYEQYA. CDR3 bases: TGTGCCAGCAGTTTGGGACCCGGATCCTACGAGCAGTACGCC.

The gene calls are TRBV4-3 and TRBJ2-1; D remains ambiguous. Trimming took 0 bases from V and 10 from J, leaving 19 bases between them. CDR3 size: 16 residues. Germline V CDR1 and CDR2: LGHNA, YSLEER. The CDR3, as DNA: TGCGCCAGCAGCCAAGAATTAGAGCTAGTTGTGCGAGAGCAGTTCTTC. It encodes CASSQELELVVREQFF.

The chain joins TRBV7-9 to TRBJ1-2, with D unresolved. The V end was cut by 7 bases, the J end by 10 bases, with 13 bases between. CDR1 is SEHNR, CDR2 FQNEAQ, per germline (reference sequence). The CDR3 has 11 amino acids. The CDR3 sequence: CASTRALDYTF. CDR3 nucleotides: TGTGCCAGCACTCGAGCCTTAGACTACACCTTC.

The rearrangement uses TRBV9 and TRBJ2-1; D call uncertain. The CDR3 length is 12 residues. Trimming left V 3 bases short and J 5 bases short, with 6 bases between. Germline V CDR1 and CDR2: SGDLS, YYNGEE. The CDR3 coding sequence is TGTGCCAGCAGCGCAATAAACAATGAGCAGTTCTTC. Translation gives CASSAINNEQFF.

The CDR3 reads CASNLKAQETQYF. In nucleotides, the CDR3 is TGTGCCAGCAACCTGAAGGCGCAAGAGACCCAGTACTTC. This chain joins TRBV6-8 and TRBJ2-5; D is undetermined. The CDR3 covers 13 residues. The V end lost 7 bases, the J end lost 2 bases, and 11 bases lay between the germline ends. Germline CDR1 and CDR2: MNHGY and SAAAGT.

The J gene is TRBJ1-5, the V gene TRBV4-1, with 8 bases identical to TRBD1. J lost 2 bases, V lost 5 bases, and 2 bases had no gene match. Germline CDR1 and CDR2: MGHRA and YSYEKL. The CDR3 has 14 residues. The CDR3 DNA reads TGCGCCAGCAGCGAGGACAGGGGCAATCAGCCCCAGCATTTT. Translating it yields CASSEDRGNQPQHF.

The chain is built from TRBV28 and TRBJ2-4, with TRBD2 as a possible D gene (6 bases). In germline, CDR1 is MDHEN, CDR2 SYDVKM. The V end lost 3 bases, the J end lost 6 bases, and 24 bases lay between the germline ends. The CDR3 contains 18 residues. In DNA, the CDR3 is TGTGCCAGCAGTTTCCGTGGCGGCTGGGAGGTTATGGGAAACATTCAGTACTTC. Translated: CASSFRGGWEVMGNIQYF. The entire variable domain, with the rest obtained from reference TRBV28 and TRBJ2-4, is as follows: DVKVTQSSRYLVKRTGEKVFLECVQDMDHENMFWYRQDPGLGLRLIYFSYDVKMKEKGDIPEGYSVSREKKERFSLILESASTNQTSMYLCASSFRGGWEVMGNIQYFGAGTRLSVL.